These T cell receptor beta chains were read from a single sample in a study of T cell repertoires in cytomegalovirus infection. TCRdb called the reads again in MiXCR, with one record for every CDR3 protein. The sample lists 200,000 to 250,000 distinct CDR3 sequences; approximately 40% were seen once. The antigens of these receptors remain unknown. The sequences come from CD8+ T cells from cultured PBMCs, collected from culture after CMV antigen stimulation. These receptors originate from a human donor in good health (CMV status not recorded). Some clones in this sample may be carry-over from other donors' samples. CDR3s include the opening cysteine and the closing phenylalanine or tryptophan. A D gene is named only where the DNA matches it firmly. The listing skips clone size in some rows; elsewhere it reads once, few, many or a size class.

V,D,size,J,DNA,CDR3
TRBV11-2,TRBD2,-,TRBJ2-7,TGTGCCAGCAGCTTAGGCGGCGGGAGAAGCTACGAGCAGTACTTC,CASSLGGGRSYEQYF
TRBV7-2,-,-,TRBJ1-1,TGTGCTAGCAGCCCCGGGTGCAAGGGGACTGAAGCTTTCTTT,CASSPGCKGTEAFF
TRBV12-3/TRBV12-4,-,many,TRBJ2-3,TGTGCCAGCAGCCCGAGGATAGATACGCAGTATTTT,CASSPRIDTQYF
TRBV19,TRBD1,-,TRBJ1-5,TGTGCCAGTAGTGCCCGGGCCGGGACAGATAGCAATCAGCCCCAGCATTTT,CASSARAGTDSNQPQHF
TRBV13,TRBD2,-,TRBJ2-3,TGTGCCAGCAGCGGGCGAGGACTAGCCCTGACAGATACGCAGTATTTT,CASSGRGLALTDTQYF
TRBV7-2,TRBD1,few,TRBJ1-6,TGTGCCAGCAGCCCGTCTGAGACAGGGAGTTATTCACCCCTCCACTTT,CASSPSETGSYSPLHF
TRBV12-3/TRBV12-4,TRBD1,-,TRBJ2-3,TGTGCCAGCAGTACCGGGACAGGGTTCGGCACAGATACGCAGTATTTT,CASSTGTGFGTDTQYF
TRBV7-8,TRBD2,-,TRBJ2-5,TGTGCCAGCAGACGGACTAGCGGGTTGCAAGAGACCCAGTACTTC,CASRRTSGLQETQYF
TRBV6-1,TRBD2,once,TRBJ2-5,TGTGCCAGCAGTCCCCGGACTAGCGGGAGTGTCGGGGAGACCCAGTACTTC,CASSPRTSGSVGETQYF
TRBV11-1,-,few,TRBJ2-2,TGTGCCAGCAGCTTATTACAGGGAGGGACCGGGGAGCTGTTTTTT,CASSLLQGGTGELFF
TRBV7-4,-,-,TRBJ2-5,TGTGCCAGCAGCTTCTTGGGGGGTGTAGAAGAGACCCAGTACTTC,CASSFLGGVEETQYF
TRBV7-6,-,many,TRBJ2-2,TGTGCCAGCAGCTCCCCCCAGGGGGGGAACACCGGGGAGCTGTTTTTT,CASSSPQGGNTGELFF
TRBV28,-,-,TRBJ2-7,TGTGCCAGCAGTAGGGCCCTAGGAGTAGTTTCCTACGAGCAGTACTTC,CASSRALGVVSYEQYF
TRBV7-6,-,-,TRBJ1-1,TGTGCCAGCAGTTTTGTCAGAAACACTGAAGCTTTCTTT,CASSFVRNTEAFF
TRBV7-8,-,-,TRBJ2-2,TGTGCCAGCAGCTTAGGGTCGGCGAACACCGGGGAGCTGTTTTTT,CASSLGSANTGELFF
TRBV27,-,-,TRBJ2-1,TGTGCCAGCAGTTTATCGGGGGGCTTTTTAAATGAGCAGTTCTTC,CASSLSGGFLNEQFF
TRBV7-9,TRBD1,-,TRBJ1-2,TGTGCCAGCAGCGACCGGGACAGGAGGGTCTATGGCTACACCTTC,CASSDRDRRVYGYTF
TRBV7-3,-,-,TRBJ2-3,TGTGCCAGCAGCCCCGAAGGGGCTTTAGCGGCCCCGGATACGCAGTATTTT,CASSPEGALAAPDTQYF
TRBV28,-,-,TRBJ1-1,TGTGCCAGCAGTTTAGCCCTCTGGGCTGAAGCTTTCTTT,CASSLALWAEAFF
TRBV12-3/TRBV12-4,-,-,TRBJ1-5,TGTGCCAGCAGTTTAGAAGGGGAGGGGGGATATCAGCCCCAGCATTTT,CASSLEGEGGYQPQHF
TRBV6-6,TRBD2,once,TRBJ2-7,TGTGCCAGCAGTTACCCGTCGACTAGCGGCCCCTACGAGCAGTACTTC,CASSYPSTSGPYEQYF
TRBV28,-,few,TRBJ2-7,TGTGCCAGCAACCCCTTAGGGTCCTACGAGCAGTACTTC,CASNPLGSYEQYF
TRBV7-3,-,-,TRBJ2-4,TGTGCAAGCAGCGAGAAGGTACAGCCCCCCAAAAACATTCAGTACTTC,CASSEKVQPPKNIQYF
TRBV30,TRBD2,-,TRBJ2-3,TGTGCCTGGAGTCGTCGACTAGCGGGAGCAGATACGCAGTATTTT,CAWSRRLAGADTQYF
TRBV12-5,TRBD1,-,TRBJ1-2,TGTGCTAGTGGTTTGGGGGACAGGGGAGAGGATGGCTACACCTTC,CASGLGDRGEDGYTF
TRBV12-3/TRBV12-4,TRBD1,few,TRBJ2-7,TGTGCCAGACTCCGGATTCTCCAGGGGGCTTTTGGCTACGAGCAGTACTTC,CARLRILQGAFGYEQYF
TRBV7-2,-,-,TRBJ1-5,TGTGCCAGCAGCCCTCCGAACGGGCCCCAGCATTTT,CASSPPNGPQHF
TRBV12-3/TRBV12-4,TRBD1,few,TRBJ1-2,TGTGCCAGCAGCCAGGGGGGGGCCAACTATGGCTACACCTTC,CASSQGGANYGYTF
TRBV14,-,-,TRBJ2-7,TGTGCCAGCGCAAGGGGGAGTAGCGGGCCCGGCCGGGGTGAGCAGTACTTC,CASARGSSGPGRGEQYF
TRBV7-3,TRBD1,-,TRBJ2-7,TGTGCCAGCAGCAATGGGACAGTTGCTGGTTACGAGCAGTACTTC,CASSNGTVAGYEQYF
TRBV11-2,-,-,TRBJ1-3,TGTGCCAGCAGCATTTCAGGAGACTCTGGAAACACCATATATTTT,CASSISGDSGNTIYF
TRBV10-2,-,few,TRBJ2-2,TGCGCCACCTCTGTCAACACCGGGGAGCTGTTTTTT,CATSVNTGELFF
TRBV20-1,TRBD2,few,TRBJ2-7,TGCAGTGCTAGTGTCCCCAAGCGGGATCGCTACGAGCAGTACTTC,CSASVPKRDRYEQYF
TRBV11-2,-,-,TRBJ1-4,TGTGCCAGCAGCTTCTGGAACAGCGAACGTGAAAAACTGTTTTTT,CASSFWNSEREKLFF
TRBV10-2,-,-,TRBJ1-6,TGCGCCAGCAGTGAGTCCCAGAGCTCCTATAATTCACCCCTCCACTTT,CASSESQSSYNSPLHF
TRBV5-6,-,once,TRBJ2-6,TGTGCCAGCAGCTTGGGAGTCACCGCGAGGCTGTCTGGGGCCAACGTCCTGACTTTC,CASSLGVTARLSGANVLTF
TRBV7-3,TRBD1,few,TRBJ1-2,TGTGCCAGCAGCCCCGGACAGGGAGCCAATAACTATGGCTACACCTTC,CASSPGQGANNYGYTF
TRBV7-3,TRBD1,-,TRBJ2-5,TGTGCCAGCAGCTCAGGGGGCGCAGAGACCCAGTACTTC,CASSSGGAETQYF
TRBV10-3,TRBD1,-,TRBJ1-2,TGTGCCATCAACTCCGGGACAGGTCCACTCGTGTTCGGCTACACCTTC,CAINSGTGPLVFGYTF
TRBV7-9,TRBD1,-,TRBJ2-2,TGTGCCAGCAGCTTCCCGAATATAGGGGACAGGGGCCTCGCGAACACCGGGGAGCTGTTTTTT,CASSFPNIGDRGLANTGELFF
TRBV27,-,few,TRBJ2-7,TGTGCCAGCAGTTTATTGGGCAACTCCTACGAGCAGTACTTC,CASSLLGNSYEQYF
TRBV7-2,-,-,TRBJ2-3,TGTGCCAGCAGCTTAATACCACCCCCAGATACGCAGTATTTT,CASSLIPPPDTQYF
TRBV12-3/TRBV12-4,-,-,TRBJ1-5,TGTGCCAGCAGTTTTACCTGGGATCAGCCCCAGCATTTT,CASSFTWDQPQHF
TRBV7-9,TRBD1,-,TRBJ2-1,TGTGCCAGCAGCTCCCGGGACAGGGGGCTAAATGAGCAGTTCTTC,CASSSRDRGLNEQFF
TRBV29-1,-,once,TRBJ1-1,TGCAGCGTTGCCGACCATAGGTCCGCTGAAGCTTTCTTT,CSVADHRSAEAFF
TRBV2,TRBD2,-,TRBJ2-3,TGTGCCAGAACCGAGCGGGAGGGATCCGATACGCAGTATTTT,CARTEREGSDTQYF
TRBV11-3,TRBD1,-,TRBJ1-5,TGTGCCAGCAGCTACCCAACCCGTATACGACAGGGGCCGCCTATTTACCCCTGCAATCAGCCCCAGCATTTT,CASSYPTRIRQGPPIYPCNQPQHF
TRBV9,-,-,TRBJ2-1,TGTGCCAGCAGCGACGAGGCCCCAGGGTCTCATGAGCAGTTCTTC,CASSDEAPGSHEQFF
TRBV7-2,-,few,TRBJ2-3,TGTGCCAGCAGCGCGATAGGAGATACGCAGTATTTT,CASSAIGDTQYF
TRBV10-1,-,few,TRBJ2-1,TGCGCCAGCAGTGAGCAGGACCCGACGGGGTACAATGAGCAGTTCTTC,CASSEQDPTGYNEQFF
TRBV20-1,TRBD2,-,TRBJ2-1,TGCAGTGCTATAGTCGTAGCGGGGGGGGAGCGGAATGAGCAGTTCTTC,CSAIVVAGGERNEQFF
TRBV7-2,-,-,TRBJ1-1,TGTGCCAGCAGCTCTGGCTGGGGGGGCGCAGACACTGAAGCTTTCTTT,CASSSGWGGADTEAFF
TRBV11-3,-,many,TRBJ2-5,TGTGCCAGCAGCTTAAGGGGGGAAGAGACCCAGTACTTC,CASSLRGEETQYF
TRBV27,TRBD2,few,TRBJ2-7,TGTGCCAGCAGTTCGGAGTTAGCGGGACCCTACTACGAGCAGTACTTC,CASSSELAGPYYEQYF
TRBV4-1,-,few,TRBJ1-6,TGCGCCAGCAGCCAAGAGTGGACCACATATAATTCACCCCTCCACTTT,CASSQEWTTYNSPLHF
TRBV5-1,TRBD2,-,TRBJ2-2,TGCGCCAGCAGCTATAGCGGGAAGAACGGGGAGCTGTTTTTT,CASSYSGKNGELFF
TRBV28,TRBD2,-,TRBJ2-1,TGTGCCAGCATCCTCAGCGGGAGGGCCCTTTTGGATGAGCAGTTCTTC,CASILSGRALLDEQFF
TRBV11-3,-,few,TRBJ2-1,TGTGCCAGCAGTCCTCGACGGGACGCACAAATCAAGGATGAGCAGTTCTTC,CASSPRRDAQIKDEQFF